This TCR beta chain stems from a study of T cells in tuberculosis. About the research overall: A South African cohort included IGRA-negative adolescents, latently infected IGRA-positive adolescents and adults with active tuberculosis.

The time point was: new active TB diagnosis, blood taken before or within 7 days of starting treatment. Active tuberculosis patients were new diagnoses, HIV-seronegative, South African, and aged 18 years or older. Confirmation came from sputum smear and/or culture positivity for M. tuberculosis. V shed 3 bases, J shed 2 bases, and the junction held 22 bases outside the gene matches. Germline CDR1 is SGHRS and CDR2 is YFSETQ. The CDR3 runs to 20 residues. Study-wide findings and caveats: Active tuberculosis patients had shorter CDR3-alpha; the beta difference was nonsignificant.

In regard to this clone: The antigen is not known.

The assay was immunoSEQ multiplex PCR, and TCRdb's table has in-frame clones only and misses some. The sample has approximately 35,000 clones, roughly nine tenths seen once. Here the sequenced sample was PBMCs, taken at tuberculosis diagnosis. The chain carries TRBV5-1 and TRBJ1-1; 7 bases align to TRBD1. The clonotype comes from an adult with tuberculosis. Some clones in this sample may be carry-over from other donors' samples. The CDR3 nucleotides are TGCGCCAGCAGCTCAAAACAAATGACCAAAAACAGGGGTGTCAACACTGAAGCTTTCTTT. The encoded protein is CASSSKQMTKNRGVNTEAFF.